The 8 T cell receptor beta chains listed next were all sequenced from one sample in a study of control samples from healthy donors and cancer patients (dated by TCRdb to about 2020). Library method: the immunoSEQ multiplex PCR assay. Entries here come from immuneACCESS through TCRdb and include only in-frame sequences with V and J called. Some clones fail to appear in such tables; in the studies checked, an unresolved V gene covers under half of the shortfall, and the cause of the remainder is unknown. This sample is represented by roughly 140,000 clones; about 89% of them were singletons. The top ten clones comprise 4.9% of the sample. Sequencing was performed on blood. Receptors originate from a man aged 25 to 40 in good health.

This chain joins TRBV11-2 and TRBJ2-7; D is possibly TRBD1 (5 bases). This CDR3 contains 12 residues. The V end lost 4 bases, the J end lost 2 bases, and 6 bases lay between the germline ends. Germline CDR1 SGHAT, CDR2 FQNNGV. In DNA form, the CDR3 reads TGTGCCAGCAGCTCAGGGACCTACGAGCAGTACTTC. Translating it yields CASSSGTYEQYF.

In this sample, this clone turned up a few times. The chain is built from TRBV30 and TRBJ1-2, with TRBD1 as a possible D gene (5 bases). The CDR3 contains 12 residues. Germline V gives CDR1 GTSNPN, CDR2 SVGIG (reference sequence). Trimming removed 2 bases from V and 4 bases from J, with 8 bases in between. The CDR3 sequence: CAWSQGGYGYTF. Written as DNA, the CDR3 is TGTGCCTGGAGTCAGGGAGGCTATGGCTACACCTTC.

V gene TRBV7-9 combines with J gene TRBJ2-6, with D possibly being TRBD2 (5 bases). CDR1 is SEHNR and CDR2 is FQNEAQ in the germline V gene (reference sequence). The CDR3 covers 14 residues. V lost 7 bases and J 1 base, leaving 8 bases between the germline ends. CDR3 amino acids: CASTPGSGANVLTF. The CDR3 DNA reads TGTGCCAGCACGCCGGGGTCTGGGGCCAACGTCCTGACTTTC.

The chain uses TRBV18 and TRBJ2-3; 12 bases are shared with TRBD2. This CDR3 comprises 17 residues. CDR1 KGHSH and CDR2 LQKENI come from the germline V gene. The V segment lost 6 bases and the J segment 0 bases; nucleotides outside the gene matches: 7. The chain's CDR3 is CASSQMTSGGSTDTQYF. CDR3 coding DNA: TGTGCCAGCTCGCAAATGACTAGCGGGGGCAGCACAGATACGCAGTATTTT.

The chain carries TRBV19 and TRBJ1-2; D possibly corresponds to TRBD1 (6 bases). V gave up 4 bases and J gave up 5 bases, with 14 bases separating them. The germline V gene has CDR1 LNHDA and CDR2 SQIVND (reference sequence). The CDR3 is made up of 14 amino acids. The CDR3 protein is CASSNEGHHYGYTF. The CDR3 coding sequence is TGTGCCAGTAGTAACGAGGGACATCATTATGGCTACACCTTC.

The chain uses TRBV3-1 (or the pseudogene TRBV3-2) and TRBJ1-1; D is possibly TRBD1 (5 bases). Per the germline V gene, CDR1 is LGHDT and CDR2 is YNNKEL (reference sequence). V was cut by 0 bases and J by 8 bases, with 10 bases left in between. The CDR3 runs 13 residues. In nucleotides, the CDR3 is TGTGCCAGCAGCCAAGATCAGGGAAGGGAAGCTTTCTTT. It is translated as CASSQDQGREAFF.

This chain links TRBV19 with TRBJ2-3, with D perhaps TRBD2 (5 bases). The germline CDR1 and CDR2 sequences are LNHDA and SQIVND (reference sequence). The CDR3 covers 12 residues. Trimming left V 8 bases short and J 6 bases short, with 12 bases between. CDR3 amino acids: CASDGSADTQYF. CDR3 sequence (DNA): TGTGCCAGTGACGGTAGCGCCGATACGCAGTATTTT.

The chain joins TRBV10-1 to TRBJ1-1, with TRBD1 matching over 7 bases. This CDR3 is 18 amino acids long. V lost 2 bases, J lost 4 bases, and 16 bases stayed unmatched. Germline V gene lookup returns CDR1 WNHNN and CDR2 SYGVQD (reference sequence). The CDR3 nucleotides read TGCGCCAGCAGTGAGAACCGGACAGGTGGGTCCTTCGGCACTGAAGCTTTCTTT. Amino acids: CASSENRTGGSFGTEAFF.